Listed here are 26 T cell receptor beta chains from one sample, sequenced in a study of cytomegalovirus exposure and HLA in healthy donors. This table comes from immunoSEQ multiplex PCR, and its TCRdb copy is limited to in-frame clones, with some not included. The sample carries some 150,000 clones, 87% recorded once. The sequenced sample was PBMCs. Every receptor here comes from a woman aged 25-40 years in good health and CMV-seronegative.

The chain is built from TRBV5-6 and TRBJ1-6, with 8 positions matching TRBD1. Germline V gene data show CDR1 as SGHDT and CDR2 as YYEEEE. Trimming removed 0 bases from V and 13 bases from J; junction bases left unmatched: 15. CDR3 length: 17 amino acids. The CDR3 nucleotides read TGTGCCAGCAGCTTGGGGGTGGACGACAGGGGTGGCTTCCCCCTCCACTTT. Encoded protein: CASSLGVDDRGGFPLHF.

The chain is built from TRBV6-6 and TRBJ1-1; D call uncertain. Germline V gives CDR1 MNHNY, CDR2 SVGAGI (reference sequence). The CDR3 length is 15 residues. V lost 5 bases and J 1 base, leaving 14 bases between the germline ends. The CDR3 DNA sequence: TGTGCCAGCAGTCATCTCACCGGGAGGAACACTGAAGCTTTCTTT. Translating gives CASSHLTGRNTEAFF.

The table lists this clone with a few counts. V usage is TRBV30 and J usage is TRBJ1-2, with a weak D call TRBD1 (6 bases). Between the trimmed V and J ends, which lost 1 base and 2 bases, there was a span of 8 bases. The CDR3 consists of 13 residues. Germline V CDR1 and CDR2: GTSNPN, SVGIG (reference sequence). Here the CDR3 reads CAWSGGGNYGYTF. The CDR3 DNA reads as TGTGCCTGGAGTGGAGGGGGAAACTATGGCTACACCTTC. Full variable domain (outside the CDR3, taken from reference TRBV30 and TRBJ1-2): SQTIHQWPATLVQPVGSPLSLECTVEGTSNPNLYWYRQAAGRGLQLLFYSVGIGQISSEVPQNLSASRPQDRQFILSSKKLLLSDSGFYLCAWSGGGNYGYTFGSGTRLTVV.

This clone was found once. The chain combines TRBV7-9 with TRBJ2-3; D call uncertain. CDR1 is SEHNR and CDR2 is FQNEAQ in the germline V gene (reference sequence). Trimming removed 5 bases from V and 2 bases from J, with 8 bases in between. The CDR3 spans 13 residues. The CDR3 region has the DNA TGTGCCAGCAGCGGGCCGAACACAGATACGCAGTATTTT. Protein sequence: CASSGPNTDTQYF. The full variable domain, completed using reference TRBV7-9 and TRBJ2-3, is DTGVSQNPRHKITKRGQNVTFRCDPISEHNRLYWYRQTLGQGPEFLTYFQNEAQLEKSRLLSDRFSAERPKGSFSTLEIQRTEQGDSAMYLCASSGPNTDTQYFGPGTRLTVL.

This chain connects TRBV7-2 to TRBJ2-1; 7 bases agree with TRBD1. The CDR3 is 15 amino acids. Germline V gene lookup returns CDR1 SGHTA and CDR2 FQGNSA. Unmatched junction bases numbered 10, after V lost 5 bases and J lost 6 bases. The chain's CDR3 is CASSPRDSGRNEQFF. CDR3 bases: TGTGCCAGCAGCCCCCGGGACAGCGGACGCAATGAGCAGTTCTTC.

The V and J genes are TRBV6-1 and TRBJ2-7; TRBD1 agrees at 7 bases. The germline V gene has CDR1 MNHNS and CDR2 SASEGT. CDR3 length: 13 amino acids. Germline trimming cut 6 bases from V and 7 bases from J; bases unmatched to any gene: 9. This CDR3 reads CASSRDSAVEQYF. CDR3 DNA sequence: TGTGCCAGCAGCCGGGACAGTGCGGTAGAGCAGTACTTC.

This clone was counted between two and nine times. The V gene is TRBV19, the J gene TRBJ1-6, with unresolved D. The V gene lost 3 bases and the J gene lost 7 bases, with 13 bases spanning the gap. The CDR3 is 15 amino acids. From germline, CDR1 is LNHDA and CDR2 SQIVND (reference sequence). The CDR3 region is CASSIAGIGNSPLHF. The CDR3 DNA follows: TGTGCCAGTAGTATTGCAGGAATCGGCAATTCACCCCTCCACTTT.

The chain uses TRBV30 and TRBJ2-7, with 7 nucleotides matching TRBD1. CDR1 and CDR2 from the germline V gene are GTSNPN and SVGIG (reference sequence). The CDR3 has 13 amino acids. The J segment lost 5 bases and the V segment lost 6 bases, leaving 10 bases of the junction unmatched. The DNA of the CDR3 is TGTGCCTGCCTTGTATTGGGACAGCACGAGCAGTACTTC. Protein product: CACLVLGQHEQYF.

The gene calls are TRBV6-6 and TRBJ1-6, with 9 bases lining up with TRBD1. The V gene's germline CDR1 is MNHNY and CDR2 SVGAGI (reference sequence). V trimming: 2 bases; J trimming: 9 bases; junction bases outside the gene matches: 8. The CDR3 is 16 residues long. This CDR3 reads CASSYLPQGAGSPLHF. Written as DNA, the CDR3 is TGTGCCAGCAGTTACCTACCACAGGGGGCGGGTTCACCCCTCCACTTT.

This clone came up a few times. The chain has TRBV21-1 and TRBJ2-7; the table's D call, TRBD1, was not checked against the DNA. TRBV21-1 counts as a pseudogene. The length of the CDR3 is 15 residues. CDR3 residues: CASIPRDTNSYEQYF. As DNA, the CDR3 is TGTGCCAGCATCCCCCGGGACACCAACTCCTACGAGCAGTACTTC.

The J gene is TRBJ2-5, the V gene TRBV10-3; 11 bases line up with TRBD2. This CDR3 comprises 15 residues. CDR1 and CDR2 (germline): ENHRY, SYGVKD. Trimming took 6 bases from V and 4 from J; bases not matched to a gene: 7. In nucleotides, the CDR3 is TGTGCCATCAGCCAGACTAGCGGGGTGGCAGAGACCCAGTACTTC. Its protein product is CAISQTSGVAETQYF.

In DNA form, the CDR3 reads TGTGCCATCCCGGGGACAGGGGGCGGCGACACTGAAGCTTTCTTT. Its protein product is CAIPGTGGGDTEAFF. This sequence joins TRBV6-1 and TRBJ1-1, with 12 bases aligning to TRBD1. The CDR3 loop spans 15 amino acids. Germline V gene lookup returns CDR1 MNHNS and CDR2 SASEGT. V shed 10 bases and J 3 bases; nucleotides not matched to a gene: 9.

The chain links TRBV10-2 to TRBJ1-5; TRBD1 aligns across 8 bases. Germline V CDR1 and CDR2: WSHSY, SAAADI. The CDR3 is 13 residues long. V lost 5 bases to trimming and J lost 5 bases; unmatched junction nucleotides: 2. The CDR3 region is CASSLTGDQPQHF. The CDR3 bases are TGCGCCAGCAGTTTGACAGGGGATCAGCCCCAGCATTTT.

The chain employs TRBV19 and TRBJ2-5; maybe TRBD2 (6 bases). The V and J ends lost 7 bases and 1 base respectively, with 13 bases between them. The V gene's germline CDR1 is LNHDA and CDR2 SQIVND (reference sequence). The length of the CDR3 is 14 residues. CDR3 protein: CASKPGDSQETQYF. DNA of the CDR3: TGTGCCAGTAAACCGGGGGACTCCCAAGAGACCCAGTACTTC. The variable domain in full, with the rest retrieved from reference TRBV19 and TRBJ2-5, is DGGITQSPKYLFRKEGQNVTLSCEQNLNHDAMYWYRQDPGQGLRLIYYSQIVNDFQKGDIAEGYSVSREKKESFPLTVTSAQKNPTAFYLCASKPGDSQETQYFGPGTRLLVL.

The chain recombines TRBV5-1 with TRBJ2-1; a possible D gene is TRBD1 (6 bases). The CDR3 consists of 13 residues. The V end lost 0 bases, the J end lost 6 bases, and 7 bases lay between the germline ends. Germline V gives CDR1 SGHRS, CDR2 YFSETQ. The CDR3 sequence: CASSLGTANEQFF. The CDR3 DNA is TGCGCCAGCAGCTTGGGGACAGCCAATGAGCAGTTCTTC.

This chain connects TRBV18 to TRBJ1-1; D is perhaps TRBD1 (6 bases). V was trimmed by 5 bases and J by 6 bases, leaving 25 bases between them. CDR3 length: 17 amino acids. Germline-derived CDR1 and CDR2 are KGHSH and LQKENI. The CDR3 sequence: CASSDRRQGGPLSEAFF. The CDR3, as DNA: TGTGCCAGCTCAGACAGACGACAAGGGGGACCGTTGTCTGAAGCTTTCTTT.

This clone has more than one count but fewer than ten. CDR3 bases: TGCGCCAGCAGCCACTCGGCCGGGAGTAACTACGAGCAGTACTTC. Protein product: CASSHSAGSNYEQYF. V usage is TRBV4-1 and J usage is TRBJ2-7, with a possible D match to TRBD2 (6 bases). The V end lost 3 bases, the J end lost 3 bases, and 15 bases lay between the germline ends. The CDR3 runs to 15 residues. The V gene's germline CDR1 is MGHRA and CDR2 YSYEKL.

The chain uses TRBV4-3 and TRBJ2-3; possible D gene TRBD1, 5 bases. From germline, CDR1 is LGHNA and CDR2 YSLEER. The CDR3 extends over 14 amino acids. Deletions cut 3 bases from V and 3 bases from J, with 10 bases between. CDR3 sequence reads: CASSQLGDTDTQYF. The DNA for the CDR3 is TGCGCCAGCAGCCAGTTAGGGGATACAGATACGCAGTATTTT.

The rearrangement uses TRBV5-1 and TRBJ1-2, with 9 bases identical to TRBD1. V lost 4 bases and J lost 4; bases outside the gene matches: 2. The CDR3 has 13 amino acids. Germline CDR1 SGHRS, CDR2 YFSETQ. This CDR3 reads CASSTTGGYGYTF. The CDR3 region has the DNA TGCGCCAGCAGCACGACAGGGGGCTATGGCTACACCTTC.

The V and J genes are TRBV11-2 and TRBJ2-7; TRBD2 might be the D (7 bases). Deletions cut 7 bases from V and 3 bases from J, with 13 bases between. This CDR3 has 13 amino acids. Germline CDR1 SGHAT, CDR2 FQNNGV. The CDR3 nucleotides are TGTGCCAGCAAACAAGGGGGGGGCTACGAGCAGTACTTC. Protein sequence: CASKQGGGYEQYF.

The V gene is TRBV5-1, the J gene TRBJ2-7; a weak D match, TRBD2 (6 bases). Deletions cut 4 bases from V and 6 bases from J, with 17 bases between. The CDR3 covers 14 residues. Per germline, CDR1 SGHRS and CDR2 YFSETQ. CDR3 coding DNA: TGCGCCAGCAGCCCGGGCCGCTTGGGGGGCGAGCAGTACTTC. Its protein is CASSPGRLGGEQYF.

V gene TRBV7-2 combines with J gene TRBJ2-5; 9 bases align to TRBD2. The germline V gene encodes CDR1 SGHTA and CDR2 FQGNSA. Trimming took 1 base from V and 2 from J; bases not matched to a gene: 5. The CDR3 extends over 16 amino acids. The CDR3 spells CASSLGFAGGQETQYF. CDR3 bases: TGTGCCAGCAGCTTAGGATTCGCGGGGGGGCAAGAGACCCAGTACTTC.

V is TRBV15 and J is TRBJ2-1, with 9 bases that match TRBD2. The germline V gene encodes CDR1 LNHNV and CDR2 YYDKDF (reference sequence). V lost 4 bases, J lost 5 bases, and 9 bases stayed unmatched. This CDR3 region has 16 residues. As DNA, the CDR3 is TGTGCCACCAGCACACCCGGCGGCGGGGGGGACAATGAGCAGTTCTTC. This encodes CATSTPGGGGDNEQFF.

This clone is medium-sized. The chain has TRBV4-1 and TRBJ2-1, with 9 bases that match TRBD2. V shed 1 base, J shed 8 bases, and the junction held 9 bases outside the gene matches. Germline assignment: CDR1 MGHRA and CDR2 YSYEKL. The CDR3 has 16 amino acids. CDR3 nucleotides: TGCGCCAGCAGCCAAGTCGGGACTAGCCATATCCATGAGCAGTTCTTC. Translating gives CASSQVGTSHIHEQFF.

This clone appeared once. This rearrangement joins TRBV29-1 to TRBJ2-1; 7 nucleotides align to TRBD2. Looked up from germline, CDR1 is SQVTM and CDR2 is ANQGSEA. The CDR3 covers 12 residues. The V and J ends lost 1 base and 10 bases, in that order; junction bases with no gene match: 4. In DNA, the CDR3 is TGCAGCGTTGAAGTGAGGCGGGGGGAGCAGTTCTTC. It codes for CSVEVRRGEQFF.

The CDR3 sequence is CASSWGGLGQANTGELFF. CDR3 sequence (DNA): TGTGCCAGCAGCTGGGGTGGGTTGGGACAGGCGAACACCGGGGAGCTGTTTTTT. The gene calls are TRBV5-5 and TRBJ2-2; 8 nucleotides agree with TRBD1. Germline V lookup: CDR1 SGHKS, CDR2 YYEKEE (reference sequence). This CDR3 region has 18 residues. Losses at the gene ends were 3 bases for V and 0 bases for J; bases not matched to a gene: 10. The variable domain in full, completed from reference TRBV5-5 and TRBJ2-2, reads DAGVTQSPTHLIKTRGQQVTLRCSPISGHKSVSWYQQVLGQGPQFIFQYYEKEERGRGNFPDRFSARQFPNYSSELNVNALLLGDSALYLCASSWGGLGQANTGELFFGEGSRLTVL.